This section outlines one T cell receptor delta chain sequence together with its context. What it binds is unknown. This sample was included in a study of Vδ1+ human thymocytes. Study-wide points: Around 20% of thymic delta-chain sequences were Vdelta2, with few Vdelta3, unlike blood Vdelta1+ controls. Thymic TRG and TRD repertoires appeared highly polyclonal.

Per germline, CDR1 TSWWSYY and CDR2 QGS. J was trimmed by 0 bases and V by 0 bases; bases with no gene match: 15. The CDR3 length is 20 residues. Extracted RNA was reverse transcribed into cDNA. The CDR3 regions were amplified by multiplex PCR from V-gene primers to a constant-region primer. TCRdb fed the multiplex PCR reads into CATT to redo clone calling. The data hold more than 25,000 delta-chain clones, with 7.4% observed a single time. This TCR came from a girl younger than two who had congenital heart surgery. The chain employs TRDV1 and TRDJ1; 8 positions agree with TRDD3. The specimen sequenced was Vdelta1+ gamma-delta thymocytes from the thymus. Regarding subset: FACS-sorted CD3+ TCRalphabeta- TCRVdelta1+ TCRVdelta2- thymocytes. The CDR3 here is CALGELGVPKYWGDTDKLIF. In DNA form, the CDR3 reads TGTGCTCTTGGGGAACTTGGTGTGCCCAAGTACTGGGGGGACACCGATAAACTCATCTTT.